Listed below are T cell receptor beta chains from one sample, sequenced in a study of blood T cell repertoires in COVID-19. Profiling relied on immunoSEQ multiplex PCR, and the TCRdb table lists in-frame clones only, not all of them. This sample carries 250,000 to 300,000 clones, over 70% of them seen once, and the ten largest clones take 4.5% to 6.5%. The sequencing input was peripheral blood. These receptors originate from a man of 80 years or more with acute or convalescent COVID-19. The CDR3 runs from the conserved cysteine through the conserved F or W. A D gene is named only where the DNA matches it firmly. Some rows mark clone size as missing; the rest say once, few, many or name a class of expanded clone.

abundance	d_gene	v_gene	j_gene	CDR3nt	CDR3aa
.	TRBD1	TRBV2	TRBJ2-5	TGTGCCAGCAGTAGGACAGGGGGCTGGCACTTC	CASSRTGGWHF
.	.	TRBV5-1	TRBJ1-6	TGCGCCAGCAGCTTCAGTCCCCCGGGGGTTGATTCACCCCTCCACTTT	CASSFSPPGVDSPLHF
.	.	TRBV18	TRBJ1-1	TGTGCCAGCTCACCACAAGGGGGAACCGCTGAAGCTTTCTTT	CASSPQGGTAEAFF
.	TRBD2	TRBV29-1	TRBJ2-7	TGCAGCGTTGAAGACACTAGCGGGGGGCTGATAACGAGCTCCTACGAGCAGTACTTC	CSVEDTSGGLITSSYEQYF
.	TRBD2	TRBV19	TRBJ2-6	TGTGCCAGTAGTATGAACGGGAGGTCTGGGGCCAACGTCCTGACTTTC	CASSMNGRSGANVLTF
.	.	TRBV5-1	TRBJ2-2	TGCGCCAGCAGCTTGAGCGGGACACTTAACACCGGGGAGCTGTTTTTT	CASSLSGTLNTGELFF
.	.	TRBV19	TRBJ2-5	TGTGCCAGTAGTATGGGACTTTCGTACCAAGAGACCCAGTACTTC	CASSMGLSYQETQYF
.	.	TRBV7-9	TRBJ2-3	TGTGCCAGCAGCCCCCCCGGCGGGGTAAGCACAGATACGCAGTATTTT	CASSPPGGVSTDTQYF
.	.	TRBV28	TRBJ2-5	TGTGCCAGCACCTACTCGGGGGAAGGTGAGACCCAGTACTTC	CASTYSGEGETQYF
.	TRBD2	TRBV4-1	TRBJ2-5	TGCGCCAGCAGCCAAGACCGACTAGCGGGGGAGCGGGAGACCCAGTACTTC	CASSQDRLAGERETQYF
.	.	TRBV28	TRBJ2-7	TGTGCCAGCAGTCTTTGGGGAGTGGGGGGGCGCGTCGAGCAGTACTTC	CASSLWGVGGRVEQYF
.	TRBD1	TRBV19	TRBJ2-2	TGTGCCAGTATGACAGGGGGCTTCACCGGGGAGCTGTTTTTT	CASMTGGFTGELFF
few	TRBD1	TRBV27	TRBJ2-1	TGTGCCAGCAGTTCGGGGACAGGGTTATACAATGAGCAGTTCTTC	CASSSGTGLYNEQFF
.	TRBD1	TRBV27	TRBJ2-2	TGTGCCAGCAGTTTCGGGACAGGCAACACCGGGGAGCTGTTTTTT	CASSFGTGNTGELFF
.	.	TRBV7-9	TRBJ2-7	TGTGCCAGCAGCTTATTCTCAGGGCCGGACGAGCAGTACTTC	CASSLFSGPDEQYF
few	.	TRBV7-9	TRBJ2-5	TGTGCCAGCAGCTCCGTGGGCCTGCTAGAGACCCAGTACTTC	CASSSVGLLETQYF
.	.	TRBV6-5	TRBJ1-3	TGTGCCAGCAGTTTCCTACCCGGGACTGGAAACACCATATATTTT	CASSFLPGTGNTIYF
.	.	TRBV11-3	TRBJ2-2	TGTGCCAGCAGCCCGATGGCGGGAATGCCCGGGGAGCTGTTTTTT	CASSPMAGMPGELFF
.	.	TRBV19	TRBJ2-1	TGTGCCAGTAGACCAGAAGGGGGGGTCACCCTCAATGAGCAGTTCTTC	CASRPEGGVTLNEQFF
.	.	TRBV9	TRBJ1-1	TGTGCCAGCAGCGTTTTCCCGTTCACTGAAGCTTTCTTT	CASSVFPFTEAFF
.	.	TRBV27	TRBJ2-2	TGTGCCAGCAGACGGGGGGCTACCGGGGAGCTGTTTTTT	CASRRGATGELFF
.	TRBD1	TRBV19	TRBJ1-6	TGTGCCAGTAGTATCCCGACAGGGGTGAATTCACCCCTCCACTTT	CASSIPTGVNSPLHF
.	.	TRBV6-1	TRBJ2-1	TGTGCCAGCAGTGACTTGTCGCGGTCCCATTGGAATGAGCAGTTCTTC	CASSDLSRSHWNEQFF
.	.	TRBV30	TRBJ1-2	TGTGCCTGGACCCGTTTACAGGGACCTGGGGGCTATGGCTACACCTTC	CAWTRLQGPGGYGYTF
.	.	TRBV5-6	TRBJ2-6	TGTGCCAGCAGCTTGGTACGGGGGGCGGCAGGGGCCAACGTCCTGACTTTC	CASSLVRGAAGANVLTF
.	.	TRBV25-1	TRBJ1-6	TGTGCCAGCAGGTTAGCAGGGAATTCACCCCTCCACTTT	CASRLAGNSPLHF
once	TRBD1	TRBV7-2	TRBJ2-7	TGTGCCAGCAGCCCGCAGGGGGCATTAACCTACGAGCAGTACTTC	CASSPQGALTYEQYF
.	TRBD1	TRBV4-1	TRBJ1-5	TGCGCCAGCAGCCAAGATCGGGTTAAAGGGGGCGATCAGCCCCAGCATTTT	CASSQDRVKGGDQPQHF
.	TRBD1	TRBV11-2	TRBJ1-4	TGTGCCAGCAGCTTAGATCGTAACAGGGGCGGGATGAGAGCTGAAAAACTGTTTTTT	CASSLDRNRGGMRAEKLFF
.	.	TRBV5-1	TRBJ1-4	TGCGCCAGCAATGCGGGAGCAACTAATGAAAAACTGTTTTTT	CASNAGATNEKLFF
.	.	TRBV18	TRBJ2-7	TGTGCCAGCTCACCAGGTCAGGGTACCTACGAGCAGTACTTC	CASSPGQGTYEQYF
.	TRBD1	TRBV5-5	TRBJ1-1	TGTGCCAGCAGCCCTACAGGGGCCAAAAACACTGAAGCTTTCTTT	CASSPTGAKNTEAFF
.	TRBD1	TRBV7-9	TRBJ1-2	TGTGCCAGCAGAAGACCGGGACAGGGGATGGATATAGGCTATGGCTACACCTTC	CASRRPGQGMDIGYGYTF
.	.	TRBV14	TRBJ1-2	TGTGCCAGCAGCCAGCCGGACAGCTATGGCTACACCTTC	CASSQPDSYGYTF
.	.	TRBV5-5	TRBJ1-2	TGTGCCAGCAGCTTGGCCGTGGGCGCGGGGTATGGCTACACCTTC	CASSLAVGAGYGYTF
.	.	TRBV15	TRBJ1-1	TGTGCCACCAGCAGAGATCAGGGGATTAACACTGAAGCTTTCTTT	CATSRDQGINTEAFF
.	.	TRBV5-1	TRBJ2-7	TGCGCCAGCAGCTTGGGTCGTGGCCTGGCCTACGAGCAGTACTTC	CASSLGRGLAYEQYF
.	.	TRBV9	TRBJ2-1	TGTGCCAGCAGCGTAGCCCAGCGTTCCTACAATGAGCAGTTCTTC	CASSVAQRSYNEQFF
.	TRBD2	TRBV28	TRBJ2-1	TGTGCCAGCAGTATAGCGGGAGGGCCCTATGAGCAGTTCTTC	CASSIAGGPYEQFF
.	.	TRBV5-1	TRBJ2-7	TGCGCCAGCAGCTTGTCAGGTCCTACCTACGAGCAGTACTTC	CASSLSGPTYEQYF
.	TRBD1	TRBV30	TRBJ2-7	TGTGCCTGGAGGAAGACAGGGGGAGGCTACGAGCAGTACTTC	CAWRKTGGGYEQYF
.	.	TRBV9	TRBJ1-4	TGTGCCAGCAGCCCCGGGGGGCGAGATAATGAAAAACTGTTTTTT	CASSPGGRDNEKLFF
.	TRBD1	TRBV5-1	TRBJ1-2	TGCGCCAGCAGCTTGGACAGGGGAAACTATGGCTACACCTTC	CASSLDRGNYGYTF
.	.	TRBV2	TRBJ1-5	TGTGCCAGCAGTGAATACGCCGGTGACTATAGCAATCAGCCCCAGCATTTT	CASSEYAGDYSNQPQHF
.	.	TRBV29-1	TRBJ2-3	TGCAGCGTTAAACGGGGGTTGGCAGATACGCAGTATTTT	CSVKRGLADTQYF
.	.	TRBV28	TRBJ2-7	TGTGCCAGCAGTGGCTGGGGGACAAATGACTACGAGCAGTACTTC	CASSGWGTNDYEQYF
.	.	TRBV3-1/TRBV3-2	TRBJ1-1	TGTGCCAGCAGCCATTACGGGACAATTAACACTGAAGCTTTCTTT	CASSHYGTINTEAFF
.	TRBD2	TRBV5-1	TRBJ2-4	TGCGCCAGCAGCTCAGGGGATCTAGCGGGCAAAAACATTCAGTACTTC	CASSSGDLAGKNIQYF
.	TRBD2	TRBV30	TRBJ2-1	TGTGCCTGGAGAGCTAGCGGCGATGAGCAGTTCTTC	CAWRASGDEQFF